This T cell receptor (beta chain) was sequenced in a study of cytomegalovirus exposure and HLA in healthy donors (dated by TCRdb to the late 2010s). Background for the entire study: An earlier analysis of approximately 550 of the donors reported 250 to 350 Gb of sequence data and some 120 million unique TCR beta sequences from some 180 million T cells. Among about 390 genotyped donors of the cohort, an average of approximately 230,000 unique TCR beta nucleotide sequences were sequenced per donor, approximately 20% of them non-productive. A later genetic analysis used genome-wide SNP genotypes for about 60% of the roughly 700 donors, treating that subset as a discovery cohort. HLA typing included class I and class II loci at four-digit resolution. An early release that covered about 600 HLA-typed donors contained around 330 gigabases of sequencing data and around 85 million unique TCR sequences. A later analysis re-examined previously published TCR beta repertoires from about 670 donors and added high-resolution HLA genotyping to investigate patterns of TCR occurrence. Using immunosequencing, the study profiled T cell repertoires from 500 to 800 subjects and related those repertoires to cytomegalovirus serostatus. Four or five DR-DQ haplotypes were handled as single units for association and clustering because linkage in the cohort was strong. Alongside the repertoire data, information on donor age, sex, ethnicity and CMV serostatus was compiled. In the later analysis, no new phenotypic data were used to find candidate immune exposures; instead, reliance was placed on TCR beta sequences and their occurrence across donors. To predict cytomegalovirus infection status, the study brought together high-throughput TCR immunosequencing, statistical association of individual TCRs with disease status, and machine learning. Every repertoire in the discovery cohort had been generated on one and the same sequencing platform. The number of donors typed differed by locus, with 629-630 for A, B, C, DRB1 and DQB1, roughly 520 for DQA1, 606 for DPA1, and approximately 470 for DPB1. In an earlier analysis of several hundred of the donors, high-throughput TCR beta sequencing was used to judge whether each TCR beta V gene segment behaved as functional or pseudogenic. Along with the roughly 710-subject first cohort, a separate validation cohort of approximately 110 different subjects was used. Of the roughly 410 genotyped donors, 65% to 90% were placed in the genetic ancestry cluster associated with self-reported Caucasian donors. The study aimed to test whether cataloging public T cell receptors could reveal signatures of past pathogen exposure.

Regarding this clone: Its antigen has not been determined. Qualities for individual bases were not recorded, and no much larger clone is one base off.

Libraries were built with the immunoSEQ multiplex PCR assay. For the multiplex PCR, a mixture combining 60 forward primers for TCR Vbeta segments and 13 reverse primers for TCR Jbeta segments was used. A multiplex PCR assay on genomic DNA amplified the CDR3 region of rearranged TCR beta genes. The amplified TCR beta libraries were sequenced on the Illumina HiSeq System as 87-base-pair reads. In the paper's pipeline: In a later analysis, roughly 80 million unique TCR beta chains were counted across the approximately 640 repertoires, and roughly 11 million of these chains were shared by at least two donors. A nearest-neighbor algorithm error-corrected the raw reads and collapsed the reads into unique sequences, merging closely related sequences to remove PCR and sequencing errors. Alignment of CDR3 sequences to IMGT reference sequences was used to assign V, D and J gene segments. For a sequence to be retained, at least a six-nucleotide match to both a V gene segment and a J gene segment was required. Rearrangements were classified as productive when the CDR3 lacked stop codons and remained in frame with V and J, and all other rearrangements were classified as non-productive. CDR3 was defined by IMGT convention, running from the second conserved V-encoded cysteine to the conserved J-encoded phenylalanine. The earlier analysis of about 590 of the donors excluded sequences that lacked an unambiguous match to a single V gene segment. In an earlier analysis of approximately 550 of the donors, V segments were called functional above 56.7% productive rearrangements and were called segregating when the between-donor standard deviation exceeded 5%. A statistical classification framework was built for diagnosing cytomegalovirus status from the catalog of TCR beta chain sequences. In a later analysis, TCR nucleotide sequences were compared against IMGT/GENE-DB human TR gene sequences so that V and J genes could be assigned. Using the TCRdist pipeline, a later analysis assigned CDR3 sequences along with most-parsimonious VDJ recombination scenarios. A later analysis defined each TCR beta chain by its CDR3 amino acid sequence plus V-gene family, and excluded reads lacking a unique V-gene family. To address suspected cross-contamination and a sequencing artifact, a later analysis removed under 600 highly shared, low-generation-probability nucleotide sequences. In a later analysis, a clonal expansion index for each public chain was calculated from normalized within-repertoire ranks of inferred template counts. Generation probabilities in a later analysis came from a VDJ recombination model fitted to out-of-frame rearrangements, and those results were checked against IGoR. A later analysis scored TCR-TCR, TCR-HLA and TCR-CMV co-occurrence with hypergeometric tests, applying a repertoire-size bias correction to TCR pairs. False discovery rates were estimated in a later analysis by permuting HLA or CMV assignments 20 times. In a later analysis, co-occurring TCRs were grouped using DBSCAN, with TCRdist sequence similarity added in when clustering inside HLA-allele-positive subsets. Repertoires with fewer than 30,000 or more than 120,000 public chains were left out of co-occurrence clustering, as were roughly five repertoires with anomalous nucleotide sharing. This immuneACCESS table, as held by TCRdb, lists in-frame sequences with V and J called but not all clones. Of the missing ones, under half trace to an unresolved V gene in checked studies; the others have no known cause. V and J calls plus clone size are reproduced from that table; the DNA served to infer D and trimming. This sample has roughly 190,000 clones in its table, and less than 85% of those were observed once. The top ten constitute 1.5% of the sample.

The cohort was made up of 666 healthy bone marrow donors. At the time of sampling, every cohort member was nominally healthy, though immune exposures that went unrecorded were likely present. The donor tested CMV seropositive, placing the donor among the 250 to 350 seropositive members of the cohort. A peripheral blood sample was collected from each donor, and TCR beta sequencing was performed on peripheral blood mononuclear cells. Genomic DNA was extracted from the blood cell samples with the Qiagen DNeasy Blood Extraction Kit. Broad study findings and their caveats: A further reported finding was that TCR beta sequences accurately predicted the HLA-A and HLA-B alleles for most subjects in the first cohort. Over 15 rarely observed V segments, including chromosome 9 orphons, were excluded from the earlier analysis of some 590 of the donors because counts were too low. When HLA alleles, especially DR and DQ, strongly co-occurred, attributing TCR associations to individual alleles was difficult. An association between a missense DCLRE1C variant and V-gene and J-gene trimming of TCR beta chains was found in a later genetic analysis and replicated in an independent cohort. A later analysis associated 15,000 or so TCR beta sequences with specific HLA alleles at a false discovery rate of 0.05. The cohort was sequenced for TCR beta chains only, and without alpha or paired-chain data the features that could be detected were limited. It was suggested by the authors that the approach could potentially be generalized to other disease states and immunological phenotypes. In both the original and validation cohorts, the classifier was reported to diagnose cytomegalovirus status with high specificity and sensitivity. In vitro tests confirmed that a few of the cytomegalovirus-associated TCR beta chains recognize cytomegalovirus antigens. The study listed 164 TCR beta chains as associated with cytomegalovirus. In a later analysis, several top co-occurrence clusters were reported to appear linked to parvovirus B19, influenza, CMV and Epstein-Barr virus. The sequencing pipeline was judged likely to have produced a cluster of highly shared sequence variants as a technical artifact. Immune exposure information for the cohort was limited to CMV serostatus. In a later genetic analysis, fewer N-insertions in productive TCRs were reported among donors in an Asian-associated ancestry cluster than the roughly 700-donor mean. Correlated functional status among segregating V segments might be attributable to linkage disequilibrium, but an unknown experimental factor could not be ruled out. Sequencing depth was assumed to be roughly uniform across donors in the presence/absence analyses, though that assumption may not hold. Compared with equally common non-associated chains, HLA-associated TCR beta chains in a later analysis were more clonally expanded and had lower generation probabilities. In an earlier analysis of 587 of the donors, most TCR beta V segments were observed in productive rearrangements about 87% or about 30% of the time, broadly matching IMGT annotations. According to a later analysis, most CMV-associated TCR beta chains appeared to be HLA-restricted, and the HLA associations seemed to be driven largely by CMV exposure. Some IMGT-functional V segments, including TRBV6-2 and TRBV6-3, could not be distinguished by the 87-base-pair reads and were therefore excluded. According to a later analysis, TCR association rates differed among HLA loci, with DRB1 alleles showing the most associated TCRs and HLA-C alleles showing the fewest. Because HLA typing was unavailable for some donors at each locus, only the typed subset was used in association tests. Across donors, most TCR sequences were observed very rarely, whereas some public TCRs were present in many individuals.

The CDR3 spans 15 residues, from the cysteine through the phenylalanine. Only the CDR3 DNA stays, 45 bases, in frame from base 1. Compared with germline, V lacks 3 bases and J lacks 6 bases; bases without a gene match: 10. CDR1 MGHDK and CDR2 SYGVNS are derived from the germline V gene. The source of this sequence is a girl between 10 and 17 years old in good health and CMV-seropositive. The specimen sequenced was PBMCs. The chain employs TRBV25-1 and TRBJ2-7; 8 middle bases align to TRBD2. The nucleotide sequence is TGTGCCAGCAGTGACTGGGCTAGCGGGTATCTCGAGCAGTACTTC. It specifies CASSDWASGYLEQYF.